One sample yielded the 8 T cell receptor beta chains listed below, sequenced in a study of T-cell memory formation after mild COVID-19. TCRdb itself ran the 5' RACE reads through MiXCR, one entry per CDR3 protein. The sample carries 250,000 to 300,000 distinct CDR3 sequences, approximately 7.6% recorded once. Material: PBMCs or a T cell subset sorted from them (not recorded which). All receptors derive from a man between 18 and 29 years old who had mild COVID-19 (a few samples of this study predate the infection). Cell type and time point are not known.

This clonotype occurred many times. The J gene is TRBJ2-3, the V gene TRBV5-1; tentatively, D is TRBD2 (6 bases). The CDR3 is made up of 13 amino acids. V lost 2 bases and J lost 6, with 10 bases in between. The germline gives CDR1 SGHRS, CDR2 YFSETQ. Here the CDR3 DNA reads TGCGCCAGCAGCTTCCCGGGGGACGATACGCAGTATTTT. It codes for CASSFPGDDTQYF.

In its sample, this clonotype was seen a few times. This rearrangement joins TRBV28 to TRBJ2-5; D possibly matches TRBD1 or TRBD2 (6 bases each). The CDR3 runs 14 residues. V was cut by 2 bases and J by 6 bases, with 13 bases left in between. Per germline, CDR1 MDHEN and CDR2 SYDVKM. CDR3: CASSLPGARKTQYF. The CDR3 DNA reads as TGTGCCAGCAGTTTACCGGGGGCTCGGAAGACCCAGTACTTC.

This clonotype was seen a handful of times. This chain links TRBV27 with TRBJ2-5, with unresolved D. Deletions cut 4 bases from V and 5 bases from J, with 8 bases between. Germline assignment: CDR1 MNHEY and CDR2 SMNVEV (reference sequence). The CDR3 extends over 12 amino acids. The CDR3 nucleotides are TGTGCCAGCAGTTCCCCACGGGAGACCCAGTACTTC. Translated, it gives CASSSPRETQYF.

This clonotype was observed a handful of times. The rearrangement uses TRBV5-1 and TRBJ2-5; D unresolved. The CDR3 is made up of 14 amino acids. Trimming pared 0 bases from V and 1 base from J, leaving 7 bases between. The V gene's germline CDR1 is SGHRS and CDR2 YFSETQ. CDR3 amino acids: CASSLGPVQETQYF. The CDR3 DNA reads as TGCGCCAGCAGCTTGGGGCCAGTCCAAGAGACCCAGTACTTC.

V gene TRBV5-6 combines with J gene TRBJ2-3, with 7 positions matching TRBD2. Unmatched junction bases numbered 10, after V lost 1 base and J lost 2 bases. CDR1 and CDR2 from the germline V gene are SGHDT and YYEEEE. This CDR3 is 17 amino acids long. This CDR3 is CASSLFKAGGDTDTQYF. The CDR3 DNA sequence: TGTGCCAGCAGCTTGTTTAAGGCTGGGGGGGACACAGATACGCAGTATTTT. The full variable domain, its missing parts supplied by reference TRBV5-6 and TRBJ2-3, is DAGVTQSPTHLIKTRGQQVTLRCSPKSGHDTVSWYQQALGQGPQFIFQYYEEEERQRGNFPDRFSGHQFPNYSSELNVNALLLGDSALYLCASSLFKAGGDTDTQYFGPGTRLTVL.

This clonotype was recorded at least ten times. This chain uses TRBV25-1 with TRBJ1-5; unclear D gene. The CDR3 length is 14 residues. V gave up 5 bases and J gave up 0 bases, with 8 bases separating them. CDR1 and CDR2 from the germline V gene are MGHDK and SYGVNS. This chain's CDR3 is CASSQTDSNQPQHF. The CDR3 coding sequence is TGTGCCAGCAGTCAGACGGATAGCAATCAGCCCCAGCATTTT.

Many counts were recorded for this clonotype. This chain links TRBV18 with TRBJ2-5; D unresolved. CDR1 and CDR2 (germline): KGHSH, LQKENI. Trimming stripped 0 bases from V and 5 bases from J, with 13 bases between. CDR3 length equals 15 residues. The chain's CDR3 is CASSPPSEFGETQYF. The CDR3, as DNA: TGTGCCAGCTCACCACCCTCGGAGTTTGGCGAGACCCAGTACTTC.

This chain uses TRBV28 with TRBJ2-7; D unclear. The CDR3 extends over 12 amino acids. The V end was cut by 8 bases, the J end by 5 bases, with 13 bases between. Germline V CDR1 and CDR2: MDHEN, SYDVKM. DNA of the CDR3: TGTGCCAGCCGGTTGATTGCCGACGAGCAGTACTTC. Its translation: CASRLIADEQYF.